A single sample is the source of the 30 T cell receptor beta chains below, sequenced in a study of CD8 T cells in Susac syndrome (dated by TCRdb to about 2019). Library generation was performed with the immunoSEQ multiplex PCR assay. RNA was extracted using the RNeasy kit, and roughly 0.5 to 1 ug of the RNA was reverse transcribed with random hexamers. TCRdb cleaned the public reads at Q25 with fastp, built clones with MiXCR and kept in-frame beta chains. Entries are consolidated by CDR3 protein sequence, retaining the most common genes and DNA. This sample gives about 430,000 distinct CDR3 sequences in total; approximately 85% of them show up just once. Jointly, the top ten make up about 0.12% of the sample. Sequences were obtained from CD8+ T cells from PBMCs. All receptors come from a human donor with multiple sclerosis.

The chain recombines TRBV19 with TRBJ2-3; D is ambiguous. The CDR3 runs to 15 residues. Germline V gives CDR1 LNHDA, CDR2 SQIVND (reference sequence). V shed 0 bases and J shed 2 bases, with 9 bases lying between them. The CDR3 loop is CASSIDLGTTDTQYF. DNA of the CDR3: TGTGCCAGTAGTATAGATCTTGGAACCACAGATACGCAGTATTTT.

The chain has TRBV14 and TRBJ2-7, with 8 bases aligning to TRBD2. This CDR3 is 15 amino acids long. CDR1 and CDR2 (germline): SGHDN, FVKESK. J lost 3 bases, V lost 0 bases, and 4 bases had no gene match. Here the CDR3 reads CASSQDSGSIYEQYF. As DNA, the CDR3 is TGTGCCAGCAGCCAAGACAGCGGGAGTATCTACGAGCAGTACTTC.

The gene calls are TRBV29-1 and TRBJ2-7; 10 bases match TRBD1. The germline CDR1 and CDR2 sequences are SQVTM and ANQGSEA. The CDR3 has 12 amino acids. With V trimmed by 6 bases and J by 6 bases, 5 bases remained unmatched. The CDR3 reads CSVVTGGTEQYF. The CDR3 DNA follows: TGCAGCGTAGTGACAGGGGGCACCGAGCAGTACTTC.

The CDR3 nucleotides are TGCGCCAGCAGCCAGAATGAACCGGAACTAGGGAATTCACCCCTCCACTTT. Translated: CASSQNEPELGNSPLHF. V and J are TRBV4-1 and TRBJ1-6; D not resolved. The CDR3 length is 17 residues. Germline V CDR1 and CDR2: MGHRA, YSYEKL. V was pared by 3 bases and J by 7 bases, with 19 bases between.

The rearrangement links TRBV12-3 or TRBV12-4 to TRBJ2-7; D assignment may be TRBD1 or TRBD2 (5 bases each). Trimming cost V 2 bases and J 4 bases, with 12 bases left between them. This CDR3 has 14 amino acids. As DNA, the CDR3 is TGTGCCAGCAGTTTAATCGGGGCAGGGTACGAGCAGTACTTC. Translated: CASSLIGAGYEQYF.

In this sample, this clonotype turned up a few times. The chain has TRBV5-4 and TRBJ2-7; D perhaps matches TRBD1 (5 bases). V was pared by 0 bases and J by 3 bases, with 10 bases between. Germline loops: CDR1 SGHNT, CDR2 YYREEE (reference sequence). This CDR3 is 14 amino acids long. The CDR3 sequence is CASSLVGLHYEQYF. CDR3 DNA: TGTGCCAGCAGCTTGGTGGGGCTTCACTACGAGCAGTACTTC.

J is TRBJ2-7 and V is TRBV12-3 or TRBV12-4; tentative D call: TRBD2 (5 bases). The CDR3 is 19 residues long. V lost 6 bases and J 6 bases, leaving 33 bases between the germline ends. CDR3 sequence: CASSWERWRAKAPRREQYF. The DNA for the CDR3 is TGTGCCAGCAGCTGGGAACGCTGGCGGGCGAAGGCCCCCCGGCGCGAGCAGTACTTC.

The chain is built from TRBV4-1 and TRBJ2-1, with a tentative D call TRBD2 (7 bases). V lost 4 bases and J lost 5, with 15 bases in between. Germline CDR1 is MGHRA and CDR2 is YSYEKL. CDR3 length equals 15 residues. CDR3: CASSRTRGGHNEQFF. The CDR3 nucleotides read TGCGCCAGCAGCCGAACCCGCGGGGGCCACAATGAGCAGTTCTTC.

The V gene is TRBV2, the J gene TRBJ1-2; 7 nucleotides match TRBD1. Trimming cost V 9 bases and J 0 bases; bases outside gene matches: 7. CDR3 length: 14 residues. Germline V gene data show CDR1 as SNHLY and CDR2 as FYNNEI. CDR3 sequence reads: CARGTGTANYGYTF. Here the CDR3 DNA reads TGTGCCAGGGGTACCGGGACAGCTAACTATGGCTACACCTTC.

This chain connects TRBV4-1 to TRBJ1-5; unclear D gene. There are 15 residues in the CDR3. The V and J ends lost 1 base and 4 bases respectively, with 11 bases between them. Germline lookup yields CDR1 MGHRA and CDR2 YSYEKL. The CDR3 loop reads CASSQVRQANQPQHF. CDR3 nucleotide sequence: TGCGCCAGCAGCCAAGTTCGGCAGGCTAATCAGCCCCAGCATTTT.

The V and J genes are TRBV4-1 and TRBJ2-3, with a tentative D call TRBD2 (6 bases). Trimming removed 4 bases from V and 2 bases from J, with 19 bases in between. Per germline, CDR1 MGHRA and CDR2 YSYEKL. The CDR3 is 17 amino acids. In DNA form, the CDR3 reads TGCGCCAGCAGCCTCGGAGGCACGGGGGACTTCACAGATACGCAGTATTTT. It translates to CASSLGGTGDFTDTQYF.

The gene calls are TRBV5-1 and TRBJ2-1, with 14 bases matching TRBD2. Germline CDR1 reads SGHRS; CDR2 reads YFSETQ. This CDR3 contains 19 residues. The V and J ends lost 2 bases and 7 bases, in that order; junction bases with no gene match: 14. CDR3 DNA: TGCGCCAGCAGCTTCGGCGACAGGGGGCGGACTAGCGGGAGGAATGAGCAGTTCTTC. Protein sequence: CASSFGDRGRTSGRNEQFF.

This rearrangement joins TRBV10-3 to TRBJ2-3; D might be TRBD2 (5 bases). Trimming cost V 6 bases and J 4 bases, with 14 bases left between them. This CDR3 comprises 14 residues. Germline V CDR1 and CDR2: ENHRY, SYGVKD. In DNA, the CDR3 is TGTGCCATCAGGGACTCGATGTCCGCAGATACGCAGTATTTT. It yields the protein CAIRDSMSADTQYF.

The gene calls are TRBV29-1 and TRBJ1-1; no clear D. V lost 7 bases to trimming and J lost 5 bases, with 8 bases between them. Germline V gives CDR1 SQVTM, CDR2 ANQGSEA. This CDR3 spans 10 amino acids. This CDR3 reads CSAYGTEAFF. CDR3 sequence (DNA): TGCAGCGCCTACGGGACTGAAGCTTTCTTT.

The J gene is TRBJ1-2, the V gene TRBV5-1; D uncertain. CDR3 size: 15 residues. Trimming left V 6 bases short and J 5 bases short, with 20 bases between. The germline V gene encodes CDR1 SGHRS and CDR2 YFSETQ. The CDR3 is CASMGRDAARYGYTF. CDR3 bases: TGCGCCAGCATGGGCCGGGATGCCGCGCGATATGGCTACACCTTC.

The V and J genes are TRBV19 and TRBJ2-3; the match to TRBD2 covers 9 bases. Per germline, CDR1 LNHDA and CDR2 SQIVND (reference sequence). Trimming cost V 7 bases and J 3 bases; bases outside gene matches: 5. The CDR3 loop spans 14 amino acids. In DNA form, the CDR3 reads TGTGCCAGTACTAGCGGGATACTGACAGATACGCAGTATTTT. Protein product: CASTSGILTDTQYF.

The chain joins TRBV6-1 to TRBJ1-1; D gene ambiguous. CDR3 length: 12 amino acids. CDR1 is MNHNS and CDR2 is SASEGT in the germline V gene. The V end lost 1 base, the J end lost 8 bases, and 8 bases lay between the germline ends. The CDR3 nucleotides are TGTGCCAGCAGTGAAGAAGGAACGGAAGCTTTCTTT. Residues: CASSEEGTEAFF.

The V and J genes are TRBV10-1 and TRBJ2-1; D is possibly TRBD2 (6 bases). This CDR3 is 16 amino acids long. Trimming shortened V by 6 bases and J by 0 bases, and 15 bases separated the two germline ends. Germline-derived CDR1 and CDR2 are WNHNN and SYGVQD (reference sequence). The CDR3 protein is CASSGGAGTSYNEQFF. The CDR3 DNA follows: TGCGCCAGCAGCGGAGGGGCGGGAACCTCCTACAATGAGCAGTTCTTC.

The V and J genes are TRBV2 and TRBJ2-7, with no clear D. Deletions cut 8 bases from V and 4 bases from J, with 12 bases between. Germline assignment: CDR1 SNHLY and CDR2 FYNNEI. The CDR3 runs 12 residues. The CDR3 reads CASVGGEYEQYF. Written as DNA, the CDR3 is TGTGCCAGCGTCGGCGGTGAGTACGAGCAGTACTTC.

This chain connects TRBV10-3 to TRBJ1-1; tentative D call: TRBD1 (5 bases). With 5 bases removed from V and 3 bases from J, the gap between germline ends came to 19 bases. CDR1 is ENHRY, CDR2 SYGVKD, per germline. This CDR3 spans 16 amino acids. CDR3 nucleotides: TGTGCCATCAGTCAACGGGACGGATGGGTTGACACTGAAGCTTTCTTT. Amino acids: CAISQRDGWVDTEAFF.

The rearrangement links TRBV12-3 or TRBV12-4 to TRBJ1-1; 12 bases line up with TRBD1. V was clipped by 6 bases and J by 5 bases; unmatched bases: 10. This CDR3 is 16 amino acids long. CDR3 in DNA: TGTGCCAGCAGCCTATCCCCGGGACAGGGGGCTACTGAAGCTTTCTTT. Translated, it gives CASSLSPGQGATEAFF.

V usage is TRBV27 and J usage is TRBJ1-2; perhaps TRBD1 as D (5 bases). Germline loops: CDR1 MNHEY, CDR2 SMNVEV (reference sequence). Trimming took off 5 bases at V and 2 bases at J, with 15 bases between the two ends. This CDR3 contains 15 residues. CDR3 amino acids: CASSPGIEGNYGYTF. In DNA form, the CDR3 reads TGTGCCAGCAGTCCCGGAATTGAGGGGAACTATGGCTACACCTTC.

V is TRBV20-1 and J is TRBJ2-5, with 7 bases matching TRBD2. The V and J ends lost 1 base and 5 bases, in that order; junction bases with no gene match: 4. This CDR3 has 13 amino acids. The germline CDR1 and CDR2 sequences are DFQATT and SNEGSKA (reference sequence). The CDR3 sequence is CSARGWREETQYF. CDR3 coding DNA: TGCAGTGCTAGAGGTTGGCGGGAGGAGACCCAGTACTTC.

J is TRBJ2-3 and V is TRBV19; D is perhaps TRBD2 (6 bases). In germline, CDR1 is LNHDA, CDR2 SQIVND (reference sequence). V lost 10 bases, J lost 0 bases, and 14 bases lay in between. The CDR3 has 14 residues. The CDR3 DNA follows: TGTGCCACCGGGACCGGGACTAGCACAGATACGCAGTATTTT. Translation gives CATGTGTSTDTQYF. The whole variable domain, filled in from reference TRBV19 and TRBJ2-3, reads DGGITQSPKYLFRKEGQNVTLSCEQNLNHDAMYWYRQDPGQGLRLIYYSQIVNDFQKGDIAEGYSVSREKKESFPLTVTSAQKNPTAFYLCATGTGTSTDTQYFGPGTRLTVL.

V usage is TRBV12-3 or TRBV12-4 and J usage is TRBJ1-1; D is undetermined. V shed 3 bases and J shed 8 bases, with 13 bases lying between them. CDR3 size: 13 residues. The CDR3: CASSLNSRVEAFF. CDR3 DNA: TGTGCCAGCAGTTTGAACAGCCGGGTCGAAGCTTTCTTT.

V usage is TRBV12-5 and J usage is TRBJ1-5; 7 positions agree with TRBD1. V lost 5 bases, J lost 0 bases, and 7 bases stayed unmatched. Germline lookup yields CDR1 LGHNT and CDR2 FRNRAP. The CDR3 spans 16 residues. The CDR3 region has the DNA TGTGCTAGTGGTACAGGACAGGAGAATAGCAATCAGCCCCAGCATTTT. It yields the protein CASGTGQENSNQPQHF.

The gene calls are TRBV29-1 and TRBJ1-2, with no clear D. The CDR3 runs to 12 residues. Germline V gene data show CDR1 as SQVTM and CDR2 as ANQGSEA. V was clipped by 7 bases and J by 4 bases, with 13 bases between them. The CDR3 sequence: CSGKGEIYGYTF. Here the CDR3 DNA reads TGCAGCGGCAAGGGCGAAATCTATGGCTACACCTTC.

There are a few counts of this clonotype. The chain employs TRBV6-5 and TRBJ2-7; 10 nucleotides match TRBD2. Germline V gene sequence: CDR1 MNHEY, CDR2 SVGAGI. The CDR3 is 16 amino acids. V lost 4 bases, J lost 3 bases, and 9 bases stayed unmatched. In nucleotides, the CDR3 is TGTGCCAGCAGTTTAACTAGCGGGGCGGTGAACTACGAGCAGTACTTC. This codes for CASSLTSGAVNYEQYF.

The chain employs TRBV29-1 and TRBJ2-7; D gene unclear. Germline CDR1 and CDR2: SQVTM and ANQGSEA. The germline V and J ends were trimmed by 5 bases and 0 bases, with 8 bases remaining between them. CDR3 length: 12 amino acids. This CDR3 reads CSVKRSSYEQYF. DNA of the CDR3: TGCAGCGTTAAGAGGAGCTCCTACGAGCAGTACTTC.

The chain uses TRBV7-9 and TRBJ2-3, with D perhaps matching TRBD1 or TRBD2 (5 bases each). CDR1 SEHNR and CDR2 FQNEAQ come from the germline V gene (reference sequence). The CDR3 is made up of 15 amino acids. V was clipped by 5 bases and J by 2 bases, with 14 bases between them. The CDR3 bases are TGTGCCAGCAGCCTCCGGGACGGCAACACAGATACGCAGTATTTT. Protein sequence: CASSLRDGNTDTQYF.